The present T cell receptor (beta chain) was sequenced within a study of CD8+CD57+ T cells in acquired aplastic anemia. Overall study context: DNA from sorted CD4+ and CD8+ cells averaged roughly 3.2 ug. Whole-study results and caveats: Almost 30 sequences, all CD8+ CDR3, were shared between patients and controls.

The germline V gene encodes CDR1 SNHLY and CDR2 FYNNEI. Losses at the gene ends were 7 bases for V and 2 bases for J; bases not matched to a gene: 5. The CDR3 totals 16 residues. A remark on this clonotype: The antigen is unknown.

Genomic DNA acted as the template from which TCR beta VDJ combination and CDR3 sequence profiling were carried out. TCRdb independently ran MiXCR on the reads; one entry per CDR3 protein. The table shows roughly 130,000 distinct CDR3 sequences, with around 50% occurring only once. This sequence joins TRBV2 and TRBJ2-5, with 15 positions matching TRBD2. Sequencing used sorted CD4+, CD8+, or CD8+CD57+ T cells (not recorded which) from PBMCs. The sequence derives from a human donor in good health, serving as a control. In DNA form, the CDR3 reads TGTGCCAGCACCCGTGGACTAGCGGGGGGGCAAGAGACCCAGTACTTC. This translates into CASTRGLAGGQETQYF.